The 23 T cell receptor beta chains below come from one sample, sequenced in a study of blood T cell repertoires in COVID-19 (dated by TCRdb to 2019 to 2021). Library preparation used the immunoSEQ multiplex PCR assay. As stored in TCRdb, this immuneACCESS dataset retains in-frame rearrangements with V and J assigned. A fraction of the clones does not appear; measured against another copy, unresolved V genes explain less than half of the discrepancy, and the remainder lacks a known reason. A total of tens of thousands of clones appear in this sample, 83% of them only once. 25% to 35% of the sample comes from the top ten. Sequenced material: peripheral blood. The receptors were gathered from a woman of 80 years or more with acute or convalescent COVID-19.

This clone has just one count. The chain employs TRBV6-2 or TRBV6-3 and TRBJ2-2, with 9 bases lining up with TRBD1. The V and J ends lost 6 bases and 0 bases, in that order; junction bases with no gene match: 2. Germline loops: CDR1 MNHEY, CDR2 SVGEGT. The CDR3 spans 15 residues. CDR3 loop: CASSRQGANTGELFF. The CDR3 DNA is TGTGCCAGCAGCCGACAGGGGGCGAACACCGGGGAGCTGTTTTTT.

The chain recombines TRBV4-2 with TRBJ2-7, with 9 bases matching TRBD2. V lost 0 bases and J lost 4; bases outside the gene matches: 7. The CDR3 consists of 16 residues. Germline V gives CDR1 LGHNA, CDR2 YNFKEQ. CDR3 in DNA: TGTGCCAGCAGCCAAGATTCTAGCGGGACAGCGTACGAGCAGTACTTC. Translated, it gives CASSQDSSGTAYEQYF.

The V gene is TRBV7-2, the J gene TRBJ2-4, with D possibly matching TRBD2 (6 bases). The CDR3 is 16 amino acids. Germline CDR1 is SGHTA and CDR2 is FQGNSA. With 2 bases removed from V and 2 bases from J, the gap between germline ends came to 13 bases. CDR3 sequence: CASSLRRVGTKNIQYF. In DNA form, the CDR3 reads TGTGCCAGCAGCTTAAGGAGGGTCGGGACCAAAAACATTCAGTACTTC.

The rearrangement uses TRBV5-1 and TRBJ2-7; D perhaps matches TRBD1 (7 bases). Germline lookup yields CDR1 SGHRS and CDR2 YFSETQ. Trimming cost V 6 bases and J 0 bases, with 13 bases left between them. This CDR3 has 14 residues. CDR3: CASTSGGLSYEQYF. The CDR3 DNA reads TGCGCCAGCACCTCAGGGGGACTCTCCTACGAGCAGTACTTC.

V usage is TRBV1 and J usage is TRBJ2-1; the table's D call of TRBD2 was not tested on the DNA. TRBV1 is a known pseudogene. This CDR3 is 18 amino acids long. The CDR3 nucleotides read TGCACCAGCAGCCAAGATCTATTAGCGGGAGAACCCTACAATGAGCAGTTCTTC. This gives the protein CTSSQDLLAGEPYNEQFF.

The chain couples TRBV19 to TRBJ2-7; tentatively, D is TRBD2 (6 bases). The germline V gene has CDR1 LNHDA and CDR2 SQIVND (reference sequence). This CDR3 spans 13 amino acids. Trimming stripped 4 bases from V and 3 bases from J, with 10 bases between. This CDR3 reads CASSSGINYEQYF. CDR3 nucleotides: TGTGCCAGTAGTAGCGGGATTAACTACGAGCAGTACTTC.

This clone was found a few times. The genes are TRBV4-3 and TRBJ2-3, with 10 nucleotides matching TRBD1. The CDR3 spans 18 residues. The germline V gene has CDR1 LGHNA and CDR2 YSLEER. V dropped 4 bases and J dropped 1; count of bases not matched to a gene: 11. DNA of the CDR3: TGCGCCAGCAGCCCAGGGACAGGGGTGGGGCCGGGCACAGATACGCAGTATTTT. It codes for CASSPGTGVGPGTDTQYF.

A single count supports this clone. The CDR3 sequence: CATLANYGYTF. DNA for the CDR3: TGCGCCACCCTCGCTAACTATGGCTACACCTTC. This rearrangement joins TRBV4-1 to TRBJ1-2; no firm D call. CDR3 length: 11 amino acids. V was shortened by 10 bases and J by 0 bases, with 6 bases between the two germline ends. CDR1 is MGHRA, CDR2 YSYEKL, per germline.

This rearrangement joins TRBV11-2 to TRBJ2-3; TRBD1 might be the D (5 bases). Looked up from germline, CDR1 is SGHAT and CDR2 is FQNNGV. The CDR3 totals 18 residues. With 1 base removed from V and 4 bases from J, the gap between germline ends came to 21 bases. The CDR3 is CASSLGLGARIPSDTQYF. The CDR3, as DNA: TGTGCCAGCAGCTTAGGTTTAGGGGCGCGAATCCCCTCAGATACGCAGTATTTT.

The chain recombines TRBV6-5 with TRBJ2-1, with 7 bases matching TRBD2. The CDR3 sequence is 14 residues long. Germline lookup yields CDR1 MNHEY and CDR2 SVGAGI. The trim removed 8 bases at V and 4 bases at J, leaving 8 bases unmatched. CDR3 DNA sequence: TGTGCCAGCGGACGCGGGAGAATTTACAATGAGCAGTTCTTC. Its translation: CASGRGRIYNEQFF.

The genes are TRBV30 and TRBJ2-1, with 10 bases lining up with TRBD2. The V gene end was trimmed by 2 bases and the J gene end by 4 bases; junction bases not matched to a gene: 2. Germline V gives CDR1 GTSNPN, CDR2 SVGIG (reference sequence). The CDR3 loop spans 14 amino acids. The CDR3 coding sequence is TGTGCCTGGAGTAGGACTAGCGGTTACAATGAGCAGTTCTTC. It yields the protein CAWSRTSGYNEQFF.

The rearrangement links TRBV6-5 to TRBJ1-5; 7 bases line up with TRBD1. Germline assignment: CDR1 MNHEY and CDR2 SVGAGI. Trimming took 5 bases from V and 0 from J; bases not matched to a gene: 4. CDR3 size: 15 residues. The CDR3 region has the DNA TGTGCCAGCAGTCGGGACAGCTATAGCAATCAGCCCCAGCATTTT. Its protein is CASSRDSYSNQPQHF.

This clone was counted a few times. The chain combines TRBV18 with TRBJ1-3; 8 bases are shared with TRBD1. The CDR3 contains 16 residues. The germline V gene encodes CDR1 KGHSH and CDR2 LQKENI. The V gene end was trimmed by 5 bases and the J gene end by 0 bases; junction bases not matched to a gene: 6. The CDR3: CASSSSGTGSGNTIYF. DNA of the CDR3: TGTGCCAGCTCATCCTCCGGGACAGGCTCTGGAAACACCATATATTTT.

The rearrangement joins TRBV11-2 to TRBJ2-5, with TRBD1 identical over 8 bases. The CDR3 sequence is 13 residues long. Germline CDR1 reads SGHAT; CDR2 reads FQNNGV. Trimming at V came to 5 bases and at J to 7 bases, leaving 6 bases not matched to a gene. The CDR3 bases are TGTGCCAGCAGCCCAGGACAGGGAAGGACCCAGTACTTC. Protein: CASSPGQGRTQYF.

This chain joins TRBV6-5 and TRBJ2-7; D is possibly TRBD2 (6 bases). Trimming removed 7 bases from V and 3 bases from J, with 19 bases in between. CDR1 and CDR2 from the germline V gene are MNHEY and SVGAGI. This CDR3 is built from 15 residues. Here the CDR3 reads CASTRAGTAGYEQYF. The DNA for the CDR3 is TGTGCCAGCACCCGGGCCGGGACTGCAGGCTACGAGCAGTACTTC.

The V gene is TRBV5-5, the J gene TRBJ2-1, with 10 bases fitting TRBD2. CDR1 and CDR2 from the germline V gene are SGHKS and YYEKEE (reference sequence). The CDR3 is 17 residues long. Trimming cost V 0 bases and J 7 bases; bases outside gene matches: 10. CDR3 sequence (DNA): TGTGCCAGCAGCTTGGGCGTTGGGGCTAGCGGGAGAAATGAGCAGTTCTTC. The encoded protein is CASSLGVGASGRNEQFF.

This chain connects TRBV7-3 to TRBJ2-1; 7 bases fit TRBD2. This CDR3 spans 15 amino acids. The V and J ends lost 4 bases and 1 base, in that order; junction bases with no gene match: 4. CDR1 and CDR2 from the germline V gene are SGHTA and FQGTGA. The CDR3 DNA reads TGTGCCAGCAGCTCCGGGGGAGGGTCCTACAATGAGCAGTTCTTC. Translating gives CASSSGGGSYNEQFF.

The gene calls are TRBV4-3 and TRBJ2-5; TRBD2 matches 7 bases. CDR3 length equals 16 residues. Germline trimming cut 1 base from V and 4 bases from J; bases unmatched to any gene: 9. The germline gives CDR1 LGHNA, CDR2 YSLEER. Written as DNA, the CDR3 is TGCGCCAGCAGCCAAGTCATTGGGGGGGAGGGAGAGACCCAGTACTTC. It encodes CASSQVIGGEGETQYF.

The rearrangement links TRBV7-9 to TRBJ2-3, with TRBD2 identical over 13 bases. Germline assignment: CDR1 SEHNR and CDR2 FQNEAQ (reference sequence). The CDR3 length is 17 residues. Trimming at V came to 0 bases and at J to 4 bases, leaving 4 bases not matched to a gene. CDR3 nucleotides: TGTGCCAGCAGCTTAGCTACTAGCGGGAGGGCCGCAGATACGCAGTATTTT. Its translation is CASSLATSGRAADTQYF.

V usage is TRBV2 and J usage is TRBJ2-3; a possible D gene is TRBD2 (7 bases). The germline V and J ends were trimmed by 2 bases and 8 bases, with 17 bases remaining between them. The CDR3 extends over 15 amino acids. Per germline, CDR1 SNHLY and CDR2 FYNNEI. CDR3 nucleotide sequence: TGTGCCAGCAGTGAAAGACACCCAGGGGAGGGTACGCAGTATTTT. Its translation is CASSERHPGEGTQYF.

The chain links TRBV7-9 to TRBJ1-3; 9 bases map to TRBD1. The J segment lost 4 bases and the V segment lost 0 bases, leaving 4 bases of the junction unmatched. The CDR3 covers 16 residues. Germline V gene lookup returns CDR1 SEHNR and CDR2 FQNEAQ (reference sequence). The CDR3 region has the DNA TGTGCCAGCAGCTTAGCAGGACAGGGGAGAGGAAACACCATATATTTT. It yields the protein CASSLAGQGRGNTIYF.

This clone was recorded a few times. The rearrangement joins TRBV4-3 to TRBJ1-5; D gene uncertain. Germline assignment: CDR1 LGHNA and CDR2 YSLEER. Trimming left V 1 base short and J 2 bases short, with 18 bases between. The length of the CDR3 is 18 residues. This chain's CDR3 is CASSQGRSGGSCNQPQHF. The CDR3 nucleotides read TGCGCCAGCAGCCAAGGCCGTAGCGGCGGGTCTTGCAATCAGCCCCAGCATTTT.

The V and J genes are TRBV6-5 and TRBJ2-7, with TRBD1 as a possible D gene (6 bases). This CDR3 has 14 amino acids. V was shortened by 4 bases and J by 4 bases, with 14 bases between the two germline ends. The germline CDR1 and CDR2 sequences are MNHEY and SVGAGI. CDR3 sequence (DNA): TGTGCCAGCAGTTTCGATGGACAGTCTTACGAGCAGTACTTC. Protein sequence: CASSFDGQSYEQYF.